The 18 T cell receptor beta chains below all came from one sample that was sequenced in a study of blood T cell repertoires in COVID-19. Assay used: immunoSEQ multiplex PCR; TCRdb lists only in-frame clones, some missing. This table holds 300,000 to 450,000 clones, 85% found once. Sequencing was performed on peripheral blood. Every receptor here comes from a woman in her late teens or twenties with acute or convalescent COVID-19.

V usage is TRBV24-1 and J usage is TRBJ2-1; 9 positions match TRBD1. The CDR3 consists of 18 residues. From germline, CDR1 is KGHDR and CDR2 SFDVKD. Trimming cost V 3 bases and J 0 bases; bases outside gene matches: 8. The CDR3 nucleotides are TGTGCCACCAGTGATAGAGGGACAGGGAAGTCCTCCTACAATGAGCAGTTCTTC. Protein: CATSDRGTGKSSYNEQFF.

V gene TRBV4-1 combines with J gene TRBJ2-7; D gene unclear. The V end lost 6 bases, the J end lost 4 bases, and 7 bases lay between the germline ends. This CDR3 contains 11 residues. CDR1 is MGHRA and CDR2 is YSYEKL in the germline V gene. CDR3 coding DNA: TGCGCCAGCAGGAGCGATTACGAGCAGTACTTC. Residues: CASRSDYEQYF.

The chain combines TRBV18 with TRBJ1-3; possibly TRBD1 for D (5 bases). The CDR3 is 14 residues long. V lost 6 bases, J lost 1 base, and 10 bases lay in between. Germline values: CDR1 KGHSH, CDR2 LQKENI. This CDR3 is CASSPDTSGNTIYF. The CDR3 DNA sequence: TGTGCCAGCTCTCCGGACACGTCTGGAAACACCATATATTTT. Full variable domain (outside the CDR3, taken from reference TRBV18 and TRBJ1-3): NAGVMQNPRHLVRRRGQEARLRCSPMKGHSHVYWYRQLPEEGLKFMVYLQKENIIDESGMPKERFSAEFPKEGPSILRIQQVVRGDSAAYFCASSPDTSGNTIYFGEGSWLTVV.

The chain couples TRBV7-9 to TRBJ1-2; D perhaps matches TRBD1 (5 bases). Germline assignment: CDR1 SEHNR and CDR2 FQNEAQ (reference sequence). The CDR3 contains 14 residues. The V end lost 2 bases, the J end lost 4 bases, and 11 bases lay between the germline ends. For the CDR3, the DNA is TGTGCCAGCAGCTTACCAGGGCATATCTATGGCTACACCTTC. Translation: CASSLPGHIYGYTF.

The gene calls are TRBV29-1 and TRBJ1-2; tentative D call: TRBD1 (6 bases). Trimming pared 6 bases from V and 6 bases from J, leaving 14 bases between. In germline, CDR1 is SQVTM, CDR2 ANQGSEA. CDR3 length: 12 residues. Here the CDR3 DNA reads TGCAGCGTGAAAGGGGGGGATGATGGCTACACCTTC. Translation gives CSVKGGDDGYTF.

This chain joins TRBV28 and TRBJ2-5; possible D gene TRBD1, 5 bases. With 3 bases removed from V and 1 base from J, the gap between germline ends came to 21 bases. The germline CDR1 and CDR2 sequences are MDHEN and SYDVKM. The length of the CDR3 is 18 residues. In nucleotides, the CDR3 is TGTGCCAGCAGTTTTTTTAGACAGACATTCTACCTCCAAGAGACCCAGTACTTC. Translating it yields CASSFFRQTFYLQETQYF.

V is TRBV27 and J is TRBJ1-6; no definite D call. There are 12 residues in the CDR3. Per germline, CDR1 MNHEY and CDR2 SMNVEV (reference sequence). V was clipped by 3 bases and J by 8 bases, with 5 bases between them. CDR3 nucleotides: TGTGCCAGCAGTTTCCGTGATTCACCCCTCCACTTT. Its translation is CASSFRDSPLHF.

This chain connects TRBV7-3 to TRBJ2-1; 8 bases align to TRBD2. The CDR3 has 15 residues. With V trimmed by 2 bases and J by 8 bases, 8 bases remained unmatched. Germline V gene data show CDR1 as SGHTA and CDR2 as FQGTGA. Written as DNA, the CDR3 is TGTGCCAGCAGCTTATTGGGACTAGATACGGATGAGCAGTTCTTC. As protein: CASSLLGLDTDEQFF. Full variable domain (rest looked up from reference TRBV7-3 and TRBJ2-1): GAGVSQTPSNKVTEKGKYVELRCDPISGHTALYWYRQSLGQGPEFLIYFQGTGAADDSGLPNDRFFAVRPEGSVSTLKIQRTERGDSAVYLCASSLLGLDTDEQFFGPGTRLTVL.

This sequence joins TRBV6-2 or TRBV6-3 and TRBJ2-1; D ambiguous. The CDR3 consists of 13 residues. V was pared by 4 bases and J by 8 bases, with 12 bases between. The germline gives CDR1 MNHEY, CDR2 SVGEGT. This CDR3 is CASSFILRDEQFF. DNA for the CDR3: TGTGCCAGCAGTTTCATTCTGAGAGATGAGCAGTTCTTC.

The V and J genes are TRBV19 and TRBJ1-5; D is uncertain. CDR1 is LNHDA, CDR2 SQIVND, per germline (reference sequence). CDR3 size: 14 residues. Trimming left V 3 bases short and J 6 bases short, with 12 bases between. CDR3: CASSIGRRGQPQHF. The CDR3 DNA follows: TGTGCCAGTAGTATCGGTAGGCGGGGTCAGCCCCAGCATTTT.

The gene calls are TRBV6-2 or TRBV6-3 and TRBJ1-1; TRBD1 matches at 7 bases. V gave up 5 bases and J gave up 2 bases; unmatched junction bases: 8. CDR1 MNHEY and CDR2 SVGEGT come from the germline V gene. The CDR3 contains 15 residues. The chain's CDR3 is CASSKGGNGNTEAFF. In nucleotides, the CDR3 is TGTGCCAGCAGTAAAGGGGGCAACGGAAACACTGAAGCTTTCTTT.

In its sample, this clone was seen once. The chain links TRBV30 to TRBJ1-2, with no clear D. CDR1 is GTSNPN, CDR2 SVGIG, per germline (reference sequence). This CDR3 contains 10 residues. V dropped 8 bases and J dropped 8 bases, with 12 bases sitting between them. DNA of the CDR3: TGTGCCCTCGGCGGCTTGGGCTACACCTTC. Amino acid sequence: CALGGLGYTF.

V and J are TRBV24-1 and TRBJ2-7, with D unresolved. The V end lost 0 bases, the J end lost 3 bases, and 2 bases lay between the germline ends. Looked up from germline, CDR1 is KGHDR and CDR2 is SFDVKD. This CDR3 has 12 amino acids. As DNA, the CDR3 is TGTGCCACCAGTGATTTGCACTACGAGCAGTACTTC. It specifies CATSDLHYEQYF.

The chain uses TRBV2 and TRBJ1-6; 7 nucleotides agree with TRBD1. CDR1 is SNHLY, CDR2 FYNNEI, per germline. This CDR3 region has 16 residues. Trimming at V came to 3 bases and at J to 8 bases, leaving 10 bases not matched to a gene. The CDR3 nucleotides are TGTGCCAGCAGTGAGGTCTTAGGGGGCAGTGATTCACCCCTCCACTTT. The encoded protein is CASSEVLGGSDSPLHF.

The chain joins TRBV5-1 to TRBJ2-3, with 8 positions matching TRBD1. The CDR3 has 14 amino acids. Germline CDR1 and CDR2: SGHRS and YFSETQ. The ends lost 4 bases at V and 6 bases at J; junction bases unmatched: 7. The CDR3 region is CASSAGQGQDTQYF. The CDR3 nucleotides are TGCGCCAGCAGCGCTGGACAGGGCCAGGATACGCAGTATTTT. The full variable domain, with the rest looked up from reference TRBV5-1 and TRBJ2-3, is KAGVTQTPRYLIKTRGQQVTLSCSPISGHRSVSWYQQTPGQGLQFLFEYFSETQRNKGNFPGRFSGRQFSNSRSEMNVSTLELGDSALYLCASSAGQGQDTQYFGPGTRLTVL.

The rearrangement joins TRBV19 to TRBJ2-3, with 7 bases lining up with TRBD1. The CDR3 is 14 residues long. Germline CDR1 is LNHDA and CDR2 is SQIVND (reference sequence). With V trimmed by 3 bases and J by 4 bases, 4 bases remained unmatched. CDR3: CASSIRQGPDTQYF. CDR3 DNA: TGTGCCAGTAGTATTCGACAGGGACCAGATACGCAGTATTTT.

The chain has TRBV5-3 and TRBJ2-1, with D unresolved. TRBV5-3 is classed as an ORF, of uncertain function. Between the trimmed V and J ends, which lost 6 bases and 7 bases, there was a span of 8 bases. The CDR3 length is 11 residues. The CDR3 coding sequence is TGTGCCAGAAACGCGAGGAATGAGCAGTTCTTC. It encodes CARNARNEQFF.

J is TRBJ1-1 and V is TRBV6-6; the D is unclear. The germline CDR1 and CDR2 sequences are MNHNY and SVGAGI (reference sequence). CDR3 length equals 12 residues. Trimming cost V 8 bases and J 2 bases, with 9 bases left between them. CDR3 nucleotide sequence: TGTGCCAGCCTTCAGATAAACACTGAAGCTTTCTTT. It yields the protein CASLQINTEAFF.